The rows below give T cell receptor beta chains drawn from one sample of a study of cytomegalovirus exposure and HLA in healthy donors. Some clones are missing from TCRdb's copy, which holds only in-frame ones; the method was immunoSEQ multiplex PCR. The repertoire holds some 110,000 clones, around 78% seen once, with about 5% in the top ten. Material for sequencing was PBMCs. The receptor set was obtained from a male donor in good health and CMV-seronegative. Each CDR3 is given without its conserved first and last residue.

TRBV19	TRBJ2-5	ASSPRGSLGRETQY
TRBV4-1	TRBJ1-1	ASSLEGQGHTEAF
TRBV28	TRBJ2-7	ASSFSLAGLTYEQY
TRBV6-1	TRBJ2-7	ASTRPDRGAPEY
TRBV27	TRBJ2-7	ASSPRTGPYEQY
TRBV7-3	TRBJ2-3	ASSRGLAGGWDGTDTQY
TRBV11-3	TRBJ2-2	ASSSGGMNTGELF
TRBV30	TRBJ1-2	AWRPMTRQNYGYT
TRBV19	TRBJ2-7	ASSGPGQGNDEQY
TRBV4-3	TRBJ1-2	ASSQEGQSNYGYT
TRBV4-1	TRBJ1-2	ASSQGTGRNYGYT
TRBV7-3	TRBJ1-5	ASSLTGDSNQPQH
TRBV19	TRBJ1-2	ASSATGMINGYT
TRBV7-6	TRBJ2-7	ASSPRPAGGREQY
TRBV5-1	TRBJ2-1	ASTPSGGYNEQF
TRBV4-1	TRBJ1-4	ASSQGDNRIEKLF
TRBV11-3	TRBJ2-5	ASSLGTLQETQY
TRBV5-6	TRBJ2-2	ASSLFSNGFTGELF
TRBV5-1	TRBJ2-3	ASSLLTSGSGTDTQY
TRBV30	TRBJ2-7	AWKRTPDSYEQY
TRBV5-4	TRBJ1-3	ASSFGGAGNTIY
TRBV7-8	TRBJ2-1	ASSLSFLTSGHYNEQF
TRBV19	TRBJ1-4	ASSIRGTATNEKLF
TRBV6-1	TRBJ1-5	ASSDDRFQPQH
TRBV7-6	TRBJ2-2	ASSFFREEPTGELF
TRBV6-1	TRBJ1-2	ASSPGGTDYGYT
TRBV28	TRBJ2-3	ASSFSGGAIDTQY
TRBV5-1	TRBJ2-1	ASSLATTSGRVSYNEQF
TRBV10-1	TRBJ1-3	ASSDRDFPGNTIY
TRBV18	TRBJ1-3	ASSPQLGGSGNTIY
TRBV7-9	TRBJ2-5	ASSLSRSETQY
TRBV28	TRBJ1-3	ASSLDPEGGIY
TRBV5-1	TRBJ1-2	ASSLEGASRGYT
TRBV30	TRBJ1-2	AWRSGTAGAQGYT
TRBV5-4	TRBJ2-2	ASSRGLAGGAGTGELF
TRBV7-2	TRBJ2-1	ASTPRRLAGPHEQF
TRBV11-3	TRBJ2-1	ASRLQVDNEQF
TRBV30	TRBJ1-5	AWSALQGDLSNQPQH
TRBV5-1	TRBJ2-5	ASRIGLAGLQETQY
TRBV7-8	TRBJ1-2	ASSLEVPTSYT
TRBV5-4	TRBJ2-5	ASSVAGLQETQY
TRBV5-4	TRBJ1-2	ASSLLQGEYGYT
TRBV11-1	TRBJ1-3	ASSLIPRSGNTIY
TRBV29-1	TRBJ2-2	SVATGTGGEVGELF
TRBV21-1	TRBJ2-7	ASSKALGVGVFAYHEQY
TRBV5-6	TRBJ2-1	ASSLYRTSGRGEQF
TRBV27	TRBJ2-7	ASSLGLALYEQY
TRBV4-3	TRBJ2-7	ASSPQTGDYEQY
TRBV7-2	TRBJ2-1	ASSLGGTSDQF
TRBV27	TRBJ2-7	ASSLAAGYEQY
TRBV6-5	TRBJ2-1	ASSPSGLSYNEQF
TRBV2	TRBJ1-1	ASSERRGNTEAF
TRBV11-2	TRBJ2-7	ASSLGQGANYEQY
TRBV2	TRBJ2-1	ASRQGLVRGEQF
TRBV6-4	TRBJ2-1	ASSEGAYNEQF
TRBV29-1	TRBJ1-5	SARRGSNQPQH
TRBV2	TRBJ1-4	ASLGQGLNEKLF
TRBV6-5	TRBJ2-1	ASKTWTGFDEQF
TRBV5-1	TRBJ2-2	ASSLRLAGDGTGELF